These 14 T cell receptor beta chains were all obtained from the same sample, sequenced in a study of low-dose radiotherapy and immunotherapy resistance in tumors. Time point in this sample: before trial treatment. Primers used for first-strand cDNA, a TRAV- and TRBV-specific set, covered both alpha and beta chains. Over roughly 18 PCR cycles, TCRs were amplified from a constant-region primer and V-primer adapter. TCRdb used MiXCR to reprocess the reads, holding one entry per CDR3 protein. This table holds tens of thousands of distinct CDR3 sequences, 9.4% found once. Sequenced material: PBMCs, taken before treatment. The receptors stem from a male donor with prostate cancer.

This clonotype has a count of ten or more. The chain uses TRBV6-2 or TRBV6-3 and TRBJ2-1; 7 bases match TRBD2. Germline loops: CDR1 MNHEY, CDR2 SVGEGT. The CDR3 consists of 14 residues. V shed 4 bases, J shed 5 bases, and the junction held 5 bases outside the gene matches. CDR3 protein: CASSWLAVNNEQFF. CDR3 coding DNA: TGTGCCAGCAGTTGGCTAGCGGTTAACAATGAGCAGTTCTTC.

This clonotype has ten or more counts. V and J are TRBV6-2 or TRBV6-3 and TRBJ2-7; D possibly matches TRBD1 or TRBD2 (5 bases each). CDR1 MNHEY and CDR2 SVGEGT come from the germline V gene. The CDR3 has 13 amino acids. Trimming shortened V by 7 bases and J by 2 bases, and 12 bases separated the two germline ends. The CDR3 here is CASIRDGTYEQYF. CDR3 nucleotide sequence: TGTGCCAGCATTCGGGACGGAACCTACGAGCAGTACTTC.

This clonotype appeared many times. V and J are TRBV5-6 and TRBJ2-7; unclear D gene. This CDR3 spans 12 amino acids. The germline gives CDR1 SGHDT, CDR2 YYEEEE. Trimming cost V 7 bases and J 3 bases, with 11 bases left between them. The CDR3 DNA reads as TGTGCCAGCGGACGACGGAGCTACGAGCAGTACTTC. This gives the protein CASGRRSYEQYF.

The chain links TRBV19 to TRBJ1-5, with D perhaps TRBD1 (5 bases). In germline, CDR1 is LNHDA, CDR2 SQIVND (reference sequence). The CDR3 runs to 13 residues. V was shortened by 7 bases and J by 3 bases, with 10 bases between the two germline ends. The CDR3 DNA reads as TGTGCCAGTAACGAGGGGTTCAATCAGCCCCAGCATTTT. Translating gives CASNEGFNQPQHF.

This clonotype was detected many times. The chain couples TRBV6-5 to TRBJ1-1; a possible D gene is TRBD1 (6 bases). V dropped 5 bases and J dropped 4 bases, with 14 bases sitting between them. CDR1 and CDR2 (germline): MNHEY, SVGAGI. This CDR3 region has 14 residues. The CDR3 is CASSTRGGSTEAFF. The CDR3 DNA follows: TGTGCCAGCAGTACCAGGGGTGGAAGCACTGAAGCTTTCTTT.

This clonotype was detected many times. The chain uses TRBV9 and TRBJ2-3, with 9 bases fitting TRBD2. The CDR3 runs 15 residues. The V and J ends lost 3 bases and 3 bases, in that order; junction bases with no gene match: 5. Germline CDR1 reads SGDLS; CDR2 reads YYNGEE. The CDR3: CASSAFSGSTDTQYF. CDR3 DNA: TGTGCCAGCAGCGCCTTTAGCGGGAGTACAGATACGCAGTATTTT. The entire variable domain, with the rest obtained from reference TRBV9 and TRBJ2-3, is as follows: DSGVTQTPKHLITATGQRVTLRCSPRSGDLSVYWYQQSLDQGLQFLIQYYNGEERAKGNILERFSAQQFPDLHSELNLSSLELGDSALYFCASSAFSGSTDTQYFGPGTRLTVL.

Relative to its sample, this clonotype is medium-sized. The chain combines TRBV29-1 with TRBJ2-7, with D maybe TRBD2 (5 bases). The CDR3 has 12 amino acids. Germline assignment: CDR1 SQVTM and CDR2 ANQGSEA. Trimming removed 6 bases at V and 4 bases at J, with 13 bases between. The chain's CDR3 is CSVSGTFYEQYF. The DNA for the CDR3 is TGCAGCGTAAGCGGAACCTTTTACGAGCAGTACTTC.

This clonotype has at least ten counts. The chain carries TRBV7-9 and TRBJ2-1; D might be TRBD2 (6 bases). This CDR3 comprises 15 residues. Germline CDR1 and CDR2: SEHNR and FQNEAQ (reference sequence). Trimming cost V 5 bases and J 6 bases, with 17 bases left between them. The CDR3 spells CASSPGSGGSNEQFF. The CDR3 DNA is TGTGCCAGCAGCCCCGGCAGCGGAGGGTCCAATGAGCAGTTCTTC.

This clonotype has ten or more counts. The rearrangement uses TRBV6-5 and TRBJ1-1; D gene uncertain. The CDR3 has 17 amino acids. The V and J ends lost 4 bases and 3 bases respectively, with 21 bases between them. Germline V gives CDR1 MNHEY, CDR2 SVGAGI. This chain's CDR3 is CASSFDGMVMRDTEAFF. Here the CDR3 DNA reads TGTGCCAGCAGTTTTGACGGGATGGTTATGAGGGACACTGAAGCTTTCTTT.

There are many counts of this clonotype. CDR3 in DNA: TGTGCCACCAGTGACCCTGGACAGGGGAGGACTCAAGAGACCCAGTACTTC. Translated, it gives CATSDPGQGRTQETQYF. The rearrangement uses TRBV24-1 and TRBJ2-5, with TRBD1 matching over 9 bases. Germline-derived CDR1 and CDR2 are KGHDR and SFDVKD. This CDR3 comprises 17 residues. With V trimmed by 4 bases and J by 2 bases, 10 bases remained unmatched.

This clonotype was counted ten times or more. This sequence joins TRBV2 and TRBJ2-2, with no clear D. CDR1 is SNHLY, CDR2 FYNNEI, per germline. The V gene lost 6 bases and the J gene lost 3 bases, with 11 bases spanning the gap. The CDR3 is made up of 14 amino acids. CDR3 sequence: CASRENEYTGELFF. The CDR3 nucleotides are TGTGCCAGCAGGGAAAACGAGTACACCGGGGAGCTGTTTTTT.

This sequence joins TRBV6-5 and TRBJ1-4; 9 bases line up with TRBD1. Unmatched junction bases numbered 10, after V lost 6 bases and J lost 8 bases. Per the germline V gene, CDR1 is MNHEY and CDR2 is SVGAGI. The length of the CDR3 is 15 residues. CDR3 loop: CASSSGTGSREKLFF. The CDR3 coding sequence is TGTGCCAGCAGCTCCGGGACAGGGTCTAGAGAAAAACTGTTTTTT.

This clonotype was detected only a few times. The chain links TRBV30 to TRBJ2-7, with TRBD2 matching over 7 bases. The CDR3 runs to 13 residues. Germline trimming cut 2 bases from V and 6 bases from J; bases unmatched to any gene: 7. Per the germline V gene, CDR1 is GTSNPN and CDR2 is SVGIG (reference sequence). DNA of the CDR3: TGTGCCTGGAGTCGAAGCGGGAATGTCGAGCAGTACTTC. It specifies CAWSRSGNVEQYF.

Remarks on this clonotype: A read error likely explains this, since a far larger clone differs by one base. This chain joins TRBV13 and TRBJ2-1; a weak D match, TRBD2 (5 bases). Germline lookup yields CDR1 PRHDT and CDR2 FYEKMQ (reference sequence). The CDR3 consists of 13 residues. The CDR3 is CVSIPPSSNEQFF. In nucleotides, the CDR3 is TGTGTCAGCATCCCACCTAGCTCCAATGAGCAGTTCTTC.